The clone carrying this T cell receptor (beta chain) was recorded many times. A second PCR, run for roughly 7 to 11 cycles, used a sample-barcoded 5' primer plus a J-beta primer mix. Using its own MiXCR run on the 5' RACE reads, TCRdb lists one record per CDR3 protein. The data show about 640,000 distinct CDR3 sequences, with under 30% seen just once and 15% to 18% held by the top ten. This sample is part of a study of blood T cells in healthy people across ages. V was shortened by 4 bases and J by 5 bases, with 15 bases between the two germline ends. This CDR3 is 14 amino acids long. The germline V gene has CDR1 SGHRS and CDR2 YFSETQ.

Sequencing was carried out using blood. The chain is built from TRBV5-1 and TRBJ1-1, with D tentatively TRBD1 (5 bases). The sequence was collected from a woman of 80 years or more in good health. The CDR3 DNA sequence: TGCGCCAGCAGCCGGACTACAGGTGGGACTGAAGCTTTCTTT. This gives the protein CASSRTTGGTEAFF. Full variable domain (rest looked up from reference TRBV5-1 and TRBJ1-1): KAGVTQTPRYLIKTRGQQVTLSCSPISGHRSVSWYQQTPGQGLQFLFEYFSETQRNKGNFPGRFSGRQFSNSRSEMNVSTLELGDSALYLCASSRTTGGTEAFFGQGTRLTVV.